These T cell receptor beta chains were read from a single sample in a study of blood T cell repertoires in COVID-19. Assay used: immunoSEQ multiplex PCR; TCRdb lists only in-frame clones, some missing. The repertoire holds around 370,000 clones, with about 89% as singletons. Sequenced: peripheral blood. These receptors all stem from a woman in her forties or fifties with COVID-19, enrolled during active disease. Each CDR3 is given with its conserved first and last residue. A D gene is named only where the DNA matches it firmly. Size is omitted from some rows. Given values are once, few, many or a class for expanded clones.

j_call v_call d_call clone_size cdr3_nt cdr3_aa
TRBJ2-3 TRBV29-1 TRBD1 - TGCAGCGTTGGGCGGACAGGGGTCACCTTTGCGCAGTATTTT CSVGRTGVTFAQYF
TRBJ2-4 TRBV2 - - TGTGCCAGCACCCAAACTAGAGCCAGCGCCAAAAACATTCAGTACTTC CASTQTRASAKNIQYF
TRBJ2-2 TRBV11-2 - - TGTGCCAGCACCGACAGAGGGACAACCGGGGAGCTGTTTTTT CASTDRGTTGELFF
TRBJ1-1 TRBV11-2 TRBD1 - TGTGCCAGCAGCCCTAAGGGGGGACAGAGGAACACTGAAGCTTTCTTT CASSPKGGQRNTEAFF
TRBJ2-1 TRBV7-6 - - TGTGCCAGCAGCCCCCAACTAGGGTCCTACAATGAGCAGTTCTTC CASSPQLGSYNEQFF
TRBJ1-2 TRBV28 - - TGTGCCAGCAGGGGACGTACTCAGGGGCGATTCTACTATGGCTACACCTTC CASRGRTQGRFYYGYTF
TRBJ1-1 TRBV9 - - TGTGCCAGCAGCGCGACCCTAGGAACTGAAGCTTTCTTT CASSATLGTEAFF
TRBJ1-5 TRBV18 - once TGTGCCAGCTCACACGTACAGGACGGGTATCAGCCCCAGCATTTT CASSHVQDGYQPQHF
TRBJ2-6 TRBV5-1 TRBD1 - TGCGCCAGCAGCTTATTACTACAGGGGGCTGCTGGGGCCAACGTCCTGACTTTC CASSLLLQGAAGANVLTF
TRBJ1-1 TRBV4-1 - few TGCGCCAGCAGCCAAGTACAGACCCCCATGAACACTGAAGCTTTCTTT CASSQVQTPMNTEAFF
TRBJ1-1 TRBV19 - - TGTGCCAGTAGTGCGCAAATGACAGCCAACACTGAAGCTTTCTTT CASSAQMTANTEAFF
TRBJ2-2 TRBV10-1 - - TGCGCCAGCAGCGCATCCGGGACGAACACCGGGGAGCTGTTTTTT CASSASGTNTGELFF
TRBJ1-3 TRBV3-1/TRBV3-2 - - TGTGCCAGCAGCCCTCCGGGATTGTTCACCATATATTTT CASSPPGLFTIYF
TRBJ2-1 TRBV6-5 - - TGTGCCAGCAGCCAAGGTGGCAGGTTATACAATGAGCAGTTCTTC CASSQGGRLYNEQFF
TRBJ2-5 TRBV7-2 - - TGTGCCAGCAGCCTACCATCGCATATAACAGGAAAAGAGACCCAGTACTTC CASSLPSHITGKETQYF
TRBJ2-1 TRBV27 TRBD2 - TGTGCCAGCAGGAAACTAGCGGACAGCTCCTACAATGAGCAGTTCTTC CASRKLADSSYNEQFF
TRBJ1-5 TRBV6-2/TRBV6-3 - few TGTGCCAGCAGTTATAAAGGACTTCGGGATCAGCCCCAGCATTTT CASSYKGLRDQPQHF
TRBJ2-3 TRBV5-4 TRBD2 - TGTGCCAGCAGCTGGGGGGGGAGCGCGAGCACAGATACGCAGTATTTT CASSWGGSASTDTQYF
TRBJ2-7 TRBV3-1/TRBV3-2 - - TGTGCCAGCAGCCAAGATTCGGGTGCCACGGTGGGGGGGCTGAGGTACGAGCAGTACTTC CASSQDSGATVGGLRYEQYF
TRBJ2-7 TRBV10-3 TRBD2 - TGTGCCATCAGTGATACTAGCGACGAGCAGTACTTC CAISDTSDEQYF
TRBJ2-7 TRBV6-5 TRBD1 - TGTGCCAGCAGGAAGGGACAGGGAGCCTACGAGCAGTACTTC CASRKGQGAYEQYF
TRBJ2-3 TRBV19 - - TGTGCCAGTAGTACAGACAGACTAAGCACAGATACGCAGTATTTT CASSTDRLSTDTQYF
TRBJ2-5 TRBV7-2 - - TGTGCCAGCAGCTTAGCGGGGGCGAGCGAGACCCAGTACTTC CASSLAGASETQYF
TRBJ1-1 TRBV7-8 TRBD1 - TGTGCCAGCAGCTTAGCGGGACAGAGCCCGAACACTGAAGCTTTCTTT CASSLAGQSPNTEAFF
TRBJ1-2 TRBV3-1/TRBV3-2 TRBD1 - TGTGCCAGCAGCCGGACAGGGGATGGCTACACCTTC CASSRTGDGYTF
TRBJ2-5 TRBV3-1/TRBV3-2 TRBD1 few TGTGCCAGCAGCCAAGAGGGACAGGGGGCCCAGTACTTC CASSQEGQGAQYF
TRBJ2-1 TRBV4-3 TRBD2 once TGCGCCAGCAGCCAATTAGGCGGGAGCGGGAGTAGGGGCAGCTCCTACAATGAGCAGTTCTTC CASSQLGGSGSRGSSYNEQFF
TRBJ1-2 TRBV18 TRBD1 - TGTGCCAGCTCACCACCGAAGGGACAGGGGGCTGGCTACACCTTC CASSPPKGQGAGYTF
TRBJ2-7 TRBV6-5 TRBD2 - TGTGCCAGCAGCCCCCTAGCGGGAGGTTTTCACGAGCAGTACTTC CASSPLAGGFHEQYF
TRBJ2-7 TRBV6-2/TRBV6-3 - - TGTGCCAGCAGTTACCATGAACAACTAGATTGGGACGAGCAGTACTTC CASSYHEQLDWDEQYF
TRBJ1-2 TRBV2 - - TGTGCCAGCAGCGGGACAACCTATGGCTACACCTTC CASSGTTYGYTF
TRBJ1-2 TRBV7-9 - - TGTGCCAGCAGCGGGGGGATGGGAACTAACTATGGCTACACCTTC CASSGGMGTNYGYTF
TRBJ1-1 TRBV28 - - TGTGCCAGCAGTTTTCAGGTCGGGGGGGGTACTGAAGCTTTCTTT CASSFQVGGGTEAFF